The 28 T cell receptor beta chains reported below all come from one sample, sequenced in a study of T cells in Graves' hyperthyroidism and ophthalmopathy. RNA transcripts were the template for amplifying TCR beta CDR3 regions. HTBI primers were the set used in a first-round RT-PCR of the TCR CDR3. TCRdb called the multiplex PCR reads again in MiXCR, with one record for every CDR3 protein. The data contain 250,000 to 300,000 distinct CDR3 sequences, 14% to 15% of them singletons. The sequencing sample was made of blood. Receptors originate from a woman aged 40 to 50 with Graves' hyperthyroidism that later progressed to Graves' ophthalmopathy.

This clonotype was recorded at least ten times. The chain combines TRBV20-1 with TRBJ1-6; tentatively, D is TRBD1 (6 bases). CDR3 length equals 16 residues. Trimming cost V 6 bases and J 10 bases, with 25 bases left between them. Germline V gene data show CDR1 as DFQATT and CDR2 as SNEGSKA (reference sequence). The CDR3 sequence is CSANHRSGGPGSPLHF. The CDR3 DNA sequence: TGCAGTGCAAACCACCGAAGTGGGGGGCCAGGGTCACCCCTCCACTTT.

This clonotype was seen repeatedly, ten times or more. This chain uses TRBV27 with TRBJ1-3; D not resolved. Trimming shortened V by 2 bases and J by 8 bases, and 4 bases separated the two germline ends. The CDR3 has 11 amino acids. In germline, CDR1 is MNHEY, CDR2 SMNVEV (reference sequence). The CDR3 sequence: CASSLTDTIYF. The CDR3 coding sequence is TGTGCCAGCAGTTTAACGGACACCATATATTTT.

This clonotype came up a few times. A read error may explain this, as a much larger clone is one base away. This rearrangement joins TRBV2 to TRBJ2-2; either TRBD1 or TRBD2 may supply D (5 bases each). The CDR3 consists of 14 residues. Germline V lookup: CDR1 SNHLY, CDR2 FYNNEI. Trimming took off 10 bases at V and 6 bases at J, with 18 bases between the two ends. The CDR3 sequence is CANKTGTNSGELFF. Here the CDR3 DNA reads TGTGCCAACAAAACCGGGACCAACTCCGGGGAGCTGTTTTTT. The full variable domain, in which reference TRBV2 and TRBJ2-2 provide the parts outside the CDR3, is EPEVTQTPSHQVTQMGQEVILRCVPISNHLYFYWYRQILGQKVEFLVSFYNNEISEKSEIFDDQFSVERPDGSNFTLKIRSTKLEDSAMYFCANKTGTNSGELFFGEGSRLTVL.

This clonotype occurred many times. This chain joins TRBV20-1 and TRBJ2-7, with D perhaps matching TRBD2 (6 bases). Germline V gene data show CDR1 as DFQATT and CDR2 as SNEGSKA (reference sequence). Trimming pared 3 bases from V and 1 base from J, leaving 10 bases between. The CDR3 is made up of 13 amino acids. The CDR3 sequence is CSARETSSYEQYF. The CDR3 region has the DNA TGCAGTGCTAGGGAGACTAGTTCCTACGAGCAGTACTTC.

This clonotype occurred many times. The CDR3 protein is CSASSPTGGQETQYF. As DNA, the CDR3 is TGCAGTGCTAGCTCCCCGACAGGGGGACAAGAGACCCAGTACTTC. The chain employs TRBV20-1 and TRBJ2-5, with 9 bases identical to TRBD1. CDR3 length: 15 residues. V was clipped by 3 bases and J by 2 bases; unmatched bases: 7. Germline V CDR1 and CDR2: DFQATT, SNEGSKA (reference sequence).

Written as DNA, the CDR3 is TGCGCCAGCAGCTTGAATGGCGGGATAGGAGATACGCAGTATTTT. Encoded protein: CASSLNGGIGDTQYF. The rearrangement joins TRBV5-1 to TRBJ2-3; D perhaps matches TRBD2 (6 bases). The germline V gene encodes CDR1 SGHRS and CDR2 YFSETQ. The CDR3 runs to 15 residues. V lost 1 base and J lost 5, with 14 bases in between. Full variable domain (outside the CDR3, taken from reference TRBV5-1 and TRBJ2-3): KAGVTQTPRYLIKTRGQQVTLSCSPISGHRSVSWYQQTPGQGLQFLFEYFSETQRNKGNFPGRFSGRQFSNSRSEMNVSTLELGDSALYLCASSLNGGIGDTQYFGPGTRLTVL.

This clonotype appeared many times. The rearrangement uses TRBV6-5 and TRBJ1-1; no firm D call. This CDR3 is built from 15 residues. V was shortened by 2 bases and J by 5 bases, with 15 bases between the two germline ends. CDR1 is MNHEY and CDR2 is SVGAGI in the germline V gene. The CDR3 here is CASSYRPDGLTEAFF. The CDR3 DNA is TGTGCCAGCAGTTACCGACCGGACGGGTTAACTGAAGCTTTCTTT.

This clonotype was observed many times. J is TRBJ2-1 and V is TRBV12-3 or TRBV12-4, with 9 bases fitting TRBD2. Trimming removed 4 bases from V and 5 bases from J; junction bases left unmatched: 9. The CDR3 has 16 residues. For the CDR3, the DNA is TGTGCCAGCAGTTACGGAGCGGGAGGAAGGGACAATGAGCAGTTCTTC. It yields the protein CASSYGAGGRDNEQFF.

This clonotype was seen ten or more times. The V and J genes are TRBV20-1 and TRBJ2-1; D is uncertain. The germline V gene has CDR1 DFQATT and CDR2 SNEGSKA (reference sequence). Trimming stripped 7 bases from V and 2 bases from J, with 6 bases between. The CDR3 is 11 amino acids. The CDR3 reads CSVATYNEQFF. The DNA of the CDR3 is TGCAGTGTGGCCACCTACAATGAGCAGTTCTTC.

This clonotype was counted ten times or more. The rearrangement joins TRBV15 to TRBJ2-3; 8 bases align to TRBD2. CDR3 length: 15 residues. Germline CDR1 reads LNHNV; CDR2 reads YYDKDF (reference sequence). The V and J ends lost 7 bases and 0 bases, in that order; junction bases with no gene match: 6. CDR3 residues: CATKELAVSTDTQYF. In nucleotides, the CDR3 is TGTGCCACCAAGGAACTAGCGGTTAGCACAGATACGCAGTATTTT.

This clonotype was found many times. The chain carries TRBV4-1 and TRBJ2-2; D possibly corresponds to TRBD2 (6 bases). There are 15 residues in the CDR3. V dropped 5 bases and J dropped 1 base, with 11 bases sitting between them. Per the germline V gene, CDR1 is MGHRA and CDR2 is YSYEKL. CDR3 DNA: TGCGCCAGCAGCTTCTCGCGGGAGAACACCGGGGAGCTGTTTTTT. As protein: CASSFSRENTGELFF.

This clonotype was seen a few times. This rearrangement joins TRBV4-1 to TRBJ2-7, with 10 positions matching TRBD2. Germline V gene lookup returns CDR1 MGHRA and CDR2 YSYEKL. J gave up 1 base and V 2 bases, and 5 bases lay outside the gene matches. The CDR3 length is 16 residues. The CDR3 region is CASSQRLAGESYEQYF. Here the CDR3 DNA reads TGCGCCAGCAGCCAAAGGCTAGCGGGAGAGTCCTACGAGCAGTACTTC.

This clonotype was observed a handful of times. The rearrangement joins TRBV24-1 to TRBJ2-3, with 8 bases identical to TRBD1. The ends lost 3 bases at V and 0 bases at J; junction bases unmatched: 4. This CDR3 spans 16 amino acids. Germline V gene sequence: CDR1 KGHDR, CDR2 SFDVKD. This CDR3 reads CATSDPGGVSTDTQYF. CDR3 DNA: TGTGCCACCAGTGATCCAGGGGGCGTTAGCACAGATACGCAGTATTTT.

This chain uses TRBV29-1 with TRBJ1-2; D may be TRBD1 (6 bases). This CDR3 spans 12 amino acids. Looked up from germline, CDR1 is SQVTM and CDR2 is ANQGSEA. Between the trimmed V and J ends, which lost 6 bases and 8 bases, there was a span of 16 bases. CDR3 nucleotide sequence: TGCAGCGTCCCACAGGGACGGCACGGCTACACCTTC. Translating it yields CSVPQGRHGYTF.

Here the CDR3 DNA reads TGTGCCAGCAGCAACCATGATAACCAAAACACCGGGGAGCTGTTTTTT. It encodes CASSNHDNQNTGELFF. The chain is built from TRBV5-4 and TRBJ2-2; D unclear. V gave up 4 bases and J gave up 2 bases, with 15 bases separating them. The CDR3 spans 16 residues. Germline V gene data show CDR1 as SGHNT and CDR2 as YYREEE (reference sequence). The variable domain in full, completed from reference TRBV5-4 and TRBJ2-2, reads ETGVTQSPTHLIKTRGQQVTLRCSSQSGHNTVSWYQQALGQGPQFIFQYYREEENGRGNFPPRFSGLQFPNYSSELNVNALELDDSALYLCASSNHDNQNTGELFFGEGSRLTVL.

Ten or more counts support this clonotype. The chain employs TRBV3-1 and TRBJ2-7, with 9 bases aligning to TRBD1. Germline loops: CDR1 LGHDT, CDR2 YNNKEL (reference sequence). V shed 4 bases, J shed 2 bases, and the junction held 9 bases outside the gene matches. This CDR3 has 16 residues. CDR3 DNA sequence: TGTGCCAGCAGCCTGAGCCGGGACAGGGAGACCTACGAGCAGTACTTC. Translating it yields CASSLSRDRETYEQYF.

J is TRBJ1-2 and V is TRBV19, with 7 nucleotides matching TRBD1. The CDR3 is 14 amino acids. Looked up from germline, CDR1 is LNHDA and CDR2 is SQIVND (reference sequence). The junction had 7 bases not matched to a gene; V was cut back by 3 bases and J by 6 bases. CDR3 in DNA: TGTGCCAGTAGTATTGGGACAGAGTGGAATGGCTACACCTTC. This codes for CASSIGTEWNGYTF.

The chain links TRBV28 to TRBJ2-5; TRBD1 agrees at 9 bases. The length of the CDR3 is 16 residues. CDR1 is MDHEN, CDR2 SYDVKM, per germline. V dropped 2 bases and J dropped 4; count of bases not matched to a gene: 8. DNA of the CDR3: TGTGCCAGCAGTTTACCCACAGGGGGCTTAGTAGAGACCCAGTACTTC. This codes for CASSLPTGGLVETQYF.

V is TRBV28 and J is TRBJ2-1; TRBD2 might be the D (6 bases). The V end was cut by 4 bases, the J end by 8 bases, with 9 bases between. The CDR3 sequence is 12 residues long. CDR1 is MDHEN, CDR2 SYDVKM, per germline. The CDR3 DNA is TGTGCCAGCAGTTCGTCTAGCGATGAGCAGTTCTTC. Protein sequence: CASSSSSDEQFF.

The J gene is TRBJ1-5, the V gene TRBV20-1; D is unclear. The V end was cut by 3 bases, the J end by 6 bases, with 12 bases between. Germline CDR1 reads DFQATT; CDR2 reads SNEGSKA (reference sequence). The CDR3 extends over 13 amino acids. Here the CDR3 reads CSARGQAAQPQHF. The CDR3 nucleotides read TGCAGTGCTAGGGGCCAAGCTGCTCAGCCCCAGCATTTT.

This clonotype was counted at least ten times. The rearrangement links TRBV7-2 to TRBJ2-1; 14 nucleotides line up with TRBD2. V trimming: 1 base; J trimming: 4 bases; junction bases outside the gene matches: 6. The CDR3 is made up of 18 amino acids. Germline values: CDR1 SGHTA, CDR2 FQGNSA. The CDR3 region is CASSLEGTSGRYYNEQFF. As DNA, the CDR3 is TGTGCCAGCAGCTTAGAGGGGACTAGCGGGAGATATTACAATGAGCAGTTCTTC.

Note on this clonotype: A much larger clone differs by one base, so this may be a read error. The chain joins TRBV20-1 to TRBJ1-1; D is unresolved. Germline CDR1 is DFQATT and CDR2 is SNEGSKA (reference sequence). This CDR3 comprises 11 residues. Trimming stripped 5 bases from V and 13 bases from J, with 17 bases between. The CDR3 sequence is CSAPMEGIDFF. CDR3 nucleotides: TGCAGTGCTCCAATGGAAGGCATCGATTTCTTT.

The table lists this clonotype with many counts. The chain links TRBV20-1 to TRBJ2-3; unclear D gene. Trimming removed 0 bases from V and 5 bases from J, with 15 bases in between. The CDR3 consists of 15 residues. Germline V gene sequence: CDR1 DFQATT, CDR2 SNEGSKA (reference sequence). CDR3 loop: CSARDPLGPGDTQYF. CDR3 bases: TGCAGTGCTAGAGATCCTTTGGGTCCGGGAGATACGCAGTATTTT.

This clonotype was counted many times. The chain joins TRBV19 to TRBJ1-1; 7 positions match TRBD1. The CDR3 totals 14 residues. The junction had 3 bases not matched to a gene; V was cut back by 4 bases and J by 1 base. The V gene's germline CDR1 is LNHDA and CDR2 SQIVND (reference sequence). Here the CDR3 reads CASSRTGSNTEAFF. The CDR3 nucleotides read TGTGCCAGTAGTAGGACAGGTTCGAACACTGAAGCTTTCTTT.

This clonotype was seen only a few times. The chain uses TRBV20-1 and TRBJ2-1; D not resolved. V was shortened by 5 bases and J by 8 bases, with 7 bases between the two germline ends. Germline lookup yields CDR1 DFQATT and CDR2 SNEGSKA (reference sequence). The CDR3 length is 10 residues. In nucleotides, the CDR3 is TGCAGTGCTTTCCCCCATGAGCAGTTCTTC. It codes for CSAFPHEQFF.

This clonotype was detected many times. The J gene is TRBJ2-1, the V gene TRBV28, with D hard to call. The CDR3 totals 12 residues. The germline V and J ends were trimmed by 1 base and 8 bases, with 6 bases remaining between them. Germline loops: CDR1 MDHEN, CDR2 SYDVKM. The DNA for the CDR3 is TGTGCCAGCAGTTTATCCTGGGATGAGCAGTTCTTC. Translation gives CASSLSWDEQFF. Filled out from reference TRBV28 and TRBJ2-1, the complete variable domain reads DVKVTQSSRYLVKRTGEKVFLECVQDMDHENMFWYRQDPGLGLRLIYFSYDVKMKEKGDIPEGYSVSREKKERFSLILESASTNQTSMYLCASSLSWDEQFFGPGTRLTVL.

This chain uses TRBV20-1 with TRBJ2-3, with TRBD2 matching 9 bases. The J segment lost 3 bases and the V segment lost 1 base, leaving 5 bases of the junction unmatched. Germline V gives CDR1 DFQATT, CDR2 SNEGSKA (reference sequence). This CDR3 region has 15 residues. CDR3 protein: CSARVSGGATDTQYF. CDR3 nucleotide sequence: TGCAGTGCTAGAGTTAGCGGGGGTGCGACAGATACGCAGTATTTT.

This clonotype occurred a few times. The rearrangement uses TRBV2 and TRBJ2-3; TRBD2 aligns across 9 bases. The CDR3 sequence is 14 residues long. Germline V gene sequence: CDR1 SNHLY, CDR2 FYNNEI. Trimming at V came to 5 bases and at J to 8 bases, leaving 8 bases not matched to a gene. In nucleotides, the CDR3 is TGTGCCAGCAGTATTAGCGGGAGTGGCGGTACGCAGTATTTT. Translation gives CASSISGSGGTQYF.